Given below is one T cell receptor (beta chain) in context. Its target is unknown. The record originates from a study of T cells after yellow fever vaccination. General study results and limits: The study found a weaker secondary response that peaked faster, day 5 versus 15. The CD4 compartment and the CD8 compartment contained a small share of clonotypes in common.

Trimming cost V 5 bases and J 7 bases; bases outside gene matches: 13. The CDR3 sequence is 17 residues long. By 5'RACE template switching, TCR cDNA was produced, with a universal primer site and UMIs added in the process. TCRdb reprocessed the 5' RACE reads via MiXCR and lists one record per CDR3 protein. Among around 300,000 distinct CDR3 sequences, 10% to 15% were seen once, and the ten largest hold around 0.49%. This chain connects TRBV6-7 to TRBJ2-2; 10 bases match TRBD2. TRBV6-7 is an open reading frame, and its role is uncertain. This TCR was sampled from a young man who received the YFV17D yellow fever vaccine. The sequences come from CD4+ T cells sorted from PBMCs, collected 45 days after the yellow fever booster vaccination. The CDR3 region has the DNA TGTGCCAGCAGTCAGGAAAAGCGGGAGGGCCACGGCGGGGAGCTGTTTTTT. This encodes CASSQEKREGHGGELFF.